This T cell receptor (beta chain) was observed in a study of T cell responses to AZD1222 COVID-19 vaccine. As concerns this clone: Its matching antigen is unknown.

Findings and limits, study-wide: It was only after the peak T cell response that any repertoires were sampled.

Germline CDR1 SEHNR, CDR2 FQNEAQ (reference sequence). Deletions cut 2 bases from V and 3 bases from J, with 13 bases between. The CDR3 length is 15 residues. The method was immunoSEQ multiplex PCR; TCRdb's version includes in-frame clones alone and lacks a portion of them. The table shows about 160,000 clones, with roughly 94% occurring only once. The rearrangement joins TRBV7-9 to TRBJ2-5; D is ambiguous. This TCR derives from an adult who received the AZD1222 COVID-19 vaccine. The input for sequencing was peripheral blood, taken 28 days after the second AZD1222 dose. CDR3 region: CASSLMGFKEETQYF. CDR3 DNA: TGTGCCAGCAGCTTAATGGGGTTCAAGGAAGAGACCCAGTACTTC.